The 18 T cell receptor beta chains reported below all come from one sample, sequenced in a study of shared clonotypes between healthy human individuals. TCRdb's table, derived via immunoSEQ multiplex PCR, lists solely in-frame clones and lacks some. The sample contains 400,000 to 550,000 clones, 79% of which appear only once. Sample: PBMCs. The receptor source for this set is a woman aged 40 to 50 in good health. Some clones in this sample may be carry-over from other donors' samples.

The rearrangement uses TRBV6-6 and TRBJ1-1; D remains ambiguous. Between the trimmed V and J ends, which lost 0 bases and 5 bases, there was a span of 16 bases. Germline V CDR1 and CDR2: MNHNY, SVGAGI (reference sequence). The CDR3 spans 16 residues. CDR3 sequence reads: CASSYSSRGVRTEAFF. CDR3 bases: TGTGCCAGCAGTTACTCGAGTCGGGGAGTGAGGACTGAAGCTTTCTTT.

The chain joins TRBV21-1 to TRBJ2-7. TRBV21-1 is assigned pseudogene status. This CDR3 region has 12 residues. CDR3 sequence: CASSARSYEQYF. DNA of the CDR3: TGTGCCAGCAGCGCCCGTTCCTACGAGCAGTACTTC.

CDR3 region: CASNGRKQITQYF. CDR3 nucleotide sequence: TGTGCCAGCAATGGGCGGAAACAGATTACGCAGTATTTT. The chain carries TRBV28 and TRBJ2-3; the D is unclear. CDR1 MDHEN and CDR2 SYDVKM come from the germline V gene. The CDR3 is made up of 13 amino acids. V shed 7 bases and J shed 8 bases, with 16 bases lying between them.

In DNA, the CDR3 is TGCGCCAGCAGTGAGTCTGAACTAGCGGAGACCTACGAGCAGTACTTC. This encodes CASSESELAETYEQYF. The chain combines TRBV10-2 with TRBJ2-7, with 8 positions matching TRBD2. This CDR3 has 16 amino acids. Per the germline V gene, CDR1 is WSHSY and CDR2 is SAAADI. Trimming at V came to 0 bases and at J to 2 bases, leaving 6 bases not matched to a gene.

J is TRBJ1-1 and V is TRBV19; D is uncertain. The V gene's germline CDR1 is LNHDA and CDR2 SQIVND (reference sequence). V was pared by 4 bases and J by 2 bases, with 8 bases between. The CDR3 runs to 13 residues. CDR3 loop: CASSTGYNTEAFF. In DNA, the CDR3 is TGTGCCAGTAGTACAGGTTACAACACTGAAGCTTTCTTT. The full variable domain, with the rest looked up from reference TRBV19 and TRBJ1-1, is DGGITQSPKYLFRKEGQNVTLSCEQNLNHDAMYWYRQDPGQGLRLIYYSQIVNDFQKGDIAEGYSVSREKKESFPLTVTSAQKNPTAFYLCASSTGYNTEAFFGQGTRLTVV.

The chain links TRBV28 to TRBJ2-3; 7 positions agree with TRBD2. This CDR3 spans 16 amino acids. Germline CDR1 is MDHEN and CDR2 is SYDVKM. V lost 3 bases and J lost 2; bases outside the gene matches: 8. The DNA of the CDR3 is TGTGCCAGCAGTTTCCCTATTGGGGGGGACACAGATACGCAGTATTTT. Encoded protein: CASSFPIGGDTDTQYF. Complete variable domain (other parts from reference TRBV28 and TRBJ2-3): DVKVTQSSRYLVKRTGEKVFLECVQDMDHENMFWYRQDPGLGLRLIYFSYDVKMKEKGDIPEGYSVSREKKERFSLILESASTNQTSMYLCASSFPIGGDTDTQYFGPGTRLTVL.

The gene calls are TRBV9 and TRBJ1-2; 8 positions agree with TRBD1. CDR1 is SGDLS, CDR2 YYNGEE, per germline. Trimming cost V 1 base and J 1 base; bases outside gene matches: 18. The CDR3 contains 20 residues. CDR3 DNA sequence: TGTGCCAGCAGCGTACCGTTGGACAGGGCCGTTCTGCAATTTAACTATGGCTACACCTTC. Its protein is CASSVPLDRAVLQFNYGYTF.

The chain joins TRBV19 to TRBJ2-7; 7 positions agree with TRBD1. Trimming at V came to 4 bases and at J to 3 bases, leaving 6 bases not matched to a gene. This CDR3 has 14 amino acids. Germline assignment: CDR1 LNHDA and CDR2 SQIVND (reference sequence). In DNA, the CDR3 is TGTGCCAGTAGTACTGGGGACAGTTTCTACGAGCAGTACTTC. Protein sequence: CASSTGDSFYEQYF. Using reference TRBV19 and TRBJ2-7 for the parts outside the CDR3, the full variable domain is DGGITQSPKYLFRKEGQNVTLSCEQNLNHDAMYWYRQDPGQGLRLIYYSQIVNDFQKGDIAEGYSVSREKKESFPLTVTSAQKNPTAFYLCASSTGDSFYEQYFGPGTRLTVT.

The rearrangement links TRBV18 to TRBJ2-7; weak D call: TRBD1 (5 bases). The CDR3 has 13 amino acids. Trimming stripped 6 bases from V and 6 bases from J, with 15 bases between. Germline loops: CDR1 KGHSH, CDR2 LQKENI. The CDR3 spells CASSPDSIREQYF. Here the CDR3 DNA reads TGTGCCAGCTCGCCTGACAGTATCCGCGAGCAGTACTTC.

This chain connects TRBV28 to TRBJ2-4, with TRBD1 identical over 8 bases. This CDR3 contains 13 residues. With 7 bases clipped from V and 8 bases from J, the junction kept 7 bases outside the gene matches. CDR1 and CDR2 (germline): MDHEN, SYDVKM. Written as DNA, the CDR3 is TGTGCCAGCAAGGGACAGGCCGTAGACATTCAGTACTTC. Protein product: CASKGQAVDIQYF.

V is TRBV5-1 and J is TRBJ1-2, with D possibly TRBD1 on 6 matching bases. V gave up 1 base and J gave up 4 bases, with 11 bases separating them. CDR1 is SGHRS, CDR2 YFSETQ, per germline. CDR3 length: 14 residues. The CDR3 loop reads CASSLSGTSYGYTF. CDR3 bases: TGCGCCAGCAGCTTGTCTGGGACATCCTATGGCTACACCTTC.

The gene calls are TRBV7-6 and TRBJ2-3; weak D call: TRBD2 (6 bases). This CDR3 has 15 residues. Between the trimmed V and J ends, which lost 5 bases and 3 bases, there was a span of 15 bases. CDR1 and CDR2 (germline): SGHVS, FNYEAQ. The CDR3 loop is CASSPRRAGTDTQYF. The DNA of the CDR3 is TGTGCCAGCAGCCCTAGGAGGGCCGGGACAGATACGCAGTATTTT.

This sequence joins TRBV5-1 and TRBJ2-1, with D possibly matching TRBD1 (5 bases). V lost 4 bases to trimming and J lost 0 bases, with 17 bases between them. Germline V gene sequence: CDR1 SGHRS, CDR2 YFSETQ. This CDR3 is built from 17 residues. CDR3 DNA sequence: TGCGCCAGCAGCGAGTTACAGGTCCTTAGCTCCTACAATGAGCAGTTCTTC. Amino acid sequence: CASSELQVLSSYNEQFF.

V is TRBV4-1 and J is TRBJ2-2, with D possibly being TRBD1 or TRBD2 (5 bases each). The CDR3 is 17 residues long. Trimming took off 1 base at V and 6 bases at J, with 18 bases between the two ends. Per the germline V gene, CDR1 is MGHRA and CDR2 is YSYEKL. In nucleotides, the CDR3 is TGCGCCAGCAGCCAAGTGCAGCTAGCACGGGGCGCCGGGGAGCTGTTTTTT. Translation gives CASSQVQLARGAGELFF.

The rearrangement joins TRBV4-1 to TRBJ2-7, with D tentatively TRBD1 (6 bases). The CDR3 is 15 amino acids. The V end lost 5 bases, the J end lost 1 base, and 15 bases lay between the germline ends. Germline V gives CDR1 MGHRA, CDR2 YSYEKL. The CDR3 here is CASSTRYRESYEQYF. As DNA, the CDR3 is TGCGCCAGCAGCACACGGTACAGGGAGTCCTACGAGCAGTACTTC.

The chain is built from TRBV5-8 and TRBJ1-1; D may be TRBD1 (5 bases). Germline V gives CDR1 SGHTS, CDR2 YDEGEE. The CDR3 extends over 14 amino acids. V was pared by 0 bases and J by 5 bases, with 11 bases between. For the CDR3, the DNA is TGTGCCAGCAGCTTGGACCAGGGTTGGACTGAAGCTTTCTTT. It translates to CASSLDQGWTEAFF.

The chain employs TRBV6-1 and TRBJ2-7, with TRBD2 identical over 7 bases. Trimming at V came to 6 bases and at J to 0 bases, leaving 8 bases not matched to a gene. The CDR3 loop spans 15 amino acids. Germline values: CDR1 MNHNS, CDR2 SASEGT. The CDR3 loop reads CASRPGRHSSYEQYF. As DNA, the CDR3 is TGTGCCAGCAGACCCGGGAGGCACTCCTCCTACGAGCAGTACTTC.

The chain carries TRBV2 and TRBJ2-1; 11 nucleotides line up with TRBD1. V lost 6 bases to trimming and J lost 9 bases; unmatched junction nucleotides: 4. The CDR3 is made up of 13 amino acids. Germline-derived CDR1 and CDR2 are SNHLY and FYNNEI. The CDR3 nucleotides are TGTGCCAGCAGATGGGACAGGGGGGGTGAGCAGTTCTTC. This sequence encodes CASRWDRGGEQFF.